The clone carrying this TCR beta chain was counted at least ten times. Its target is not known. TCRdb analysed the reads with MiXCR anew, one entry per CDR3 protein. The table has around 320,000 distinct CDR3 sequences, more than 8% seen once. This entry is derived from a study of T cell repertoires in cytomegalovirus infection. About the research overall: Carrying CMV and the relevant HLA type showed in public TCR beta signatures.

Study-wide results and caveats: Individuals carrying CMV plus the relevant HLA were identified by cumulative frequency of public TCR beta families. HLA-C-restricted TCR beta clonotypes specific for CMV led the ex vivo response.

Per the germline V gene, CDR1 is SGHTA and CDR2 is FQGNSA. Trimming shortened V by 2 bases and J by 7 bases, and 11 bases separated the two germline ends. This CDR3 is built from 14 residues. Sequencing was done on a sample of PBMCs. The V call is TRBV7-2, the J call TRBJ2-2, with D tentatively TRBD2 (6 bases). The TCR was taken from a human donor in good health (CMV status not recorded). Some clones in this sample may be carry-over from other donors' samples. CDR3 region: CASSLMGLNGELFF. The DNA of the CDR3 is TGTGCCAGCAGCTTAATGGGACTCAACGGGGAGCTGTTTTTT.